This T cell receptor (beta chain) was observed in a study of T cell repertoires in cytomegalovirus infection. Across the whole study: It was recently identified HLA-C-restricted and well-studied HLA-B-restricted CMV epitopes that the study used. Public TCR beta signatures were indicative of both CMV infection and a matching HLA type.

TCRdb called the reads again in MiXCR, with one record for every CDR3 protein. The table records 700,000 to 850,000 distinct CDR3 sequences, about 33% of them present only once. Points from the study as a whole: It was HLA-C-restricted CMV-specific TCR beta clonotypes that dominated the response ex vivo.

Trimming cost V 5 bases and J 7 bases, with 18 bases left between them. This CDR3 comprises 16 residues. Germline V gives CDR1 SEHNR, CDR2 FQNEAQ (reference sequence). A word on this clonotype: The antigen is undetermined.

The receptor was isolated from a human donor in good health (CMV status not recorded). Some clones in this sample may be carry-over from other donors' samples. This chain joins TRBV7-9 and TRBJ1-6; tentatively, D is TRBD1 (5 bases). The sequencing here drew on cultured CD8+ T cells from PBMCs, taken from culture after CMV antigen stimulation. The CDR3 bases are TGTGCCAGCAGCCTACTCCGGGACTTAAGCAATTCACCCCTCCACTTT. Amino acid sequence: CASSLLRDLSNSPLHF.